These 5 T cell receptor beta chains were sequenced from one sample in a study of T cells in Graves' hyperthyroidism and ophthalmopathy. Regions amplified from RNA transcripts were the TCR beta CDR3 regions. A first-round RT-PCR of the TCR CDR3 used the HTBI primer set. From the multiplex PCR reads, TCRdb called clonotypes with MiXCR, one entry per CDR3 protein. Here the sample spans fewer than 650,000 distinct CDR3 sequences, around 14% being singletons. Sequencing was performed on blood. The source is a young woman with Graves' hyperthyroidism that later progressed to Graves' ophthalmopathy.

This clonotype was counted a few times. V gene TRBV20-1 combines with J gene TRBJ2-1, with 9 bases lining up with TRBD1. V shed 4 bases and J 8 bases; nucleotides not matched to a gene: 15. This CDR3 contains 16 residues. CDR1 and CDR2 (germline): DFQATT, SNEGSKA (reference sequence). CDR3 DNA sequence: TGCAGTGCTATCAATCCGACAGGGGGAAATGTCGATGAGCAGTTCTTC. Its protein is CSAINPTGGNVDEQFF.

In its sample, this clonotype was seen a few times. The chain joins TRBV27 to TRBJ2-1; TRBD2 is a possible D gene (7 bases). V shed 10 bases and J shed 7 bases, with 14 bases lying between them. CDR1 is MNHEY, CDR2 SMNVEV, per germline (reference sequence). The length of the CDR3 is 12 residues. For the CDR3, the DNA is TGTGCCACAAGGGGGGGAGCAAATGAGCAGTTCTTC. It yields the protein CATRGGANEQFF.

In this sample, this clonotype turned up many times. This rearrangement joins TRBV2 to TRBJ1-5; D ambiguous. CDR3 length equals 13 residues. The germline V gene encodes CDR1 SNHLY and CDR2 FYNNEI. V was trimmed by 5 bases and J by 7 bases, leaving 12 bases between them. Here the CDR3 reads CASSPEVGQPQHF. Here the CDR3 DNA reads TGTGCCAGCAGTCCCGAGGTTGGCCAGCCCCAGCATTTT.

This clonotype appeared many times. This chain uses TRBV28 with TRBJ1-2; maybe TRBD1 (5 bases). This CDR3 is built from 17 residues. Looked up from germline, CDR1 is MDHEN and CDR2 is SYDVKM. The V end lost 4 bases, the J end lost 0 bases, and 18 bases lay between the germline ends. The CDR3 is CASSSSGRGKTNYGYTF. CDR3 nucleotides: TGTGCCAGCAGTTCCTCGGGACGTGGTAAAACTAACTATGGCTACACCTTC.

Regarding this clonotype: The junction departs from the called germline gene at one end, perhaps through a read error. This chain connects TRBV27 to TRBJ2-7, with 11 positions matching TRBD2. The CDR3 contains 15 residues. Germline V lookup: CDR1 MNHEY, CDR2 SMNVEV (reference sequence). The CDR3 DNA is TGTACCAGCAGCCTTGGGACTAGCGGCCCCTACGAGCAGTACTTC. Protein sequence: CTSSLGTSGPYEQYF.